A selection of T cell receptor beta chains follows, all from one sample in a study of post-analysis software for immune sequencing data. TCRdb analysed the PCR reads with MiXCR anew, one entry per CDR3 protein. The sample consists of fewer than 900,000 distinct CDR3 sequences, just over 45% of them appearing once. The sample consisted of blood. The receptors shown here come from a girl between 5 and 17 years old with multiple sclerosis. The CDR3 runs from the conserved cysteine through the conserved F or W. A D gene is named only where the DNA matches it firmly. Size values are once, few and many counts, or a class for expanded clones, and some rows have none.

>TRBJ2-4|NA|many|TRBV10-3
TGTGCCAGTCAGGGAGGCGACATTCAGTACTTC
CASQGGDIQYF
>TRBJ2-1|TRBD2|once|TRBV6-1
TGTGCCAGCAGTAGACTAGCGGACCTTTACTCCTACAATGAGCAGTTCTTC
CASSRLADLYSYNEQFF
>TRBJ2-3|NA|NA|TRBV20-1
TGCAGTGCTAGAGATGTCAGCGGAGCCGCCTACAATGAGCAGTATTTT
CSARDVSGAAYNEQYF
>TRBJ1-2|NA|few|TRBV28
TGTGCCAGCAGTTTTGGCGACAGAAACTATGGCTACACCTTC
CASSFGDRNYGYTF
>TRBJ2-3|TRBD1|few|TRBV29-1
TGCAGCGTTGAGGACAGGGGGCTGGTAGATACGCAGTATTTT
CSVEDRGLVDTQYF
>TRBJ2-3|NA|NA|TRBV10-3
TGTGCCATCAGTGACGGCAGAACAGATACGCAGTATTTT
CAISDGRTDTQYF
>TRBJ2-1|TRBD2|NA|TRBV20-1
TGCAGTGCTAGAGACGAGACTAGCCCCTTGGGTGAGCAGTTCTTC
CSARDETSPLGEQFF
>TRBJ2-5|NA|few|TRBV6-2/TRBV6-3
TGTGCCAGCAGTTACTCGAAGGCCAGCCAAGAGACCCAGTACTTC
CASSYSKASQETQYF
>TRBJ1-2|NA|NA|TRBV7-9
TGTGCCAGCAGCTTAACCGGGGCGAGCTATGGCTACACCTTC
CASSLTGASYGYTF
>TRBJ1-1|NA|NA|TRBV20-1
TGCAGGGCTAGGACAGCGAACACTGAAGCTTTCTTT
CRARTANTEAFF
>TRBJ2-1|TRBD2|NA|TRBV7-2
TGTGCCAGCAGCTTCCATAGCGGGAGGAGCGATGAGCAGTGCTTC
CASSFHSGRSDEQCF
>TRBJ2-7|TRBD2|many|TRBV12-3/TRBV12-4
TGTGCCAGCAGTCCAACTAGCGGAGCCTCCTACGAGCAGTACTTC
CASSPTSGASYEQYF
>TRBJ2-1|TRBD1|few|TRBV12-3/TRBV12-4
TGTGCCAGCAGCTCCCGGGACAGGGGGAATGAGCAGTTCTTC
CASSSRDRGNEQFF
>TRBJ2-3|TRBD2|NA|TRBV7-2
TGTGCCAGCAGCTTACTGATGGTAGCGGGAGTTAAAGATACGCAGTATTTT
CASSLLMVAGVKDTQYF
>TRBJ1-5|TRBD1|few|TRBV6-5
TGTGCCAGCAGACAGGGGAATCAGCCCCAGCATTTT
CASRQGNQPQHF
>TRBJ2-1|TRBD2|few|TRBV20-1
TGCAGTGCTCCCTTACAGGGGACTAGCGGAGTAAGCTCCTACAATGAGCAGTTCTTC
CSAPLQGTSGVSSYNEQFF
>TRBJ2-7|TRBD2|NA|TRBV6-2/TRBV6-3
TGTGCCAGCTGTTGGGGACTAGAAGGTGAGCAGTACTTC
CASCWGLEGEQYF
>TRBJ2-7|TRBD1|few|TRBV20-1
TGCAGTGCTAGAGGCCGGGACAGGGGTTACGAGCAGTACTTC
CSARGRDRGYEQYF
>TRBJ1-1|NA|NA|TRBV5-6
TGTGCCAGCAGCTTTGAGGACAGAGAAAACACTGAAGCTTTCTTT
CASSFEDRENTEAFF
>TRBJ2-5|NA|NA|TRBV4-1
TGCGCCAGCAGCCAAGATAGTTGGGACGACCAAGAGACCCAGTACTTC
CASSQDSWDDQETQYF
>TRBJ2-7|NA|NA|TRBV7-2
TGTGCCAGCAGCTTAGCACCGAGCGCGTCCTACGAGCAGTACTTC
CASSLAPSASYEQYF
>TRBJ1-1|NA|once|TRBV20-1
TGCAGTGCTAGAGGAGGCGGGGACACTGAAGCTTTCTTT
CSARGGGDTEAFF
>TRBJ2-1|NA|NA|TRBV9
TGTGCCAGCAGCTCTAGGGGGGGGGTGGAGCAGTTCTTC
CASSSRGGVEQFF
>TRBJ2-1|TRBD2|NA|TRBV5-1
TGCGCCAGCAGCAACGCACTGCGGGGGGATACAAATGAGCAGTTCTTC
CASSNALRGDTNEQFF
>TRBJ1-2|NA|NA|TRBV20-1
TGCAGTGCAACAGGAGGCTCTAACTATGGCTACACCTTC
CSATGGSNYGYTF
>TRBJ2-5|NA|NA|TRBV5-6
TGTGCCAGCAGCTCAAACTTAGATGAGCAGTACTTC
CASSSNLDEQYF
>TRBJ2-7|TRBD2|few|TRBV20-1
TGCAGTGCTAGTTGGGTAGCGGGACTCCCACCCTACGAGCAGTACTTC
CSASWVAGLPPYEQYF
>TRBJ2-1|TRBD2|once|TRBV3-1
TGTGCCAGCAGCCAAGGGGGGAGGGAATACAATGAGCAGTTCTTC
CASSQGGREYNEQFF
>TRBJ2-7|TRBD2|NA|TRBV15
TGTGCCACCAGCAGAGGAGCTAGCGGCTTCTACGAGCAGTACTTC
CATSRGASGFYEQYF
>TRBJ2-1|NA|NA|TRBV19
TGTGCCAGTAGTATAGACCCCCCTGAGGGGGGTTACAATGAGCAGTTCTTC
CASSIDPPEGGYNEQFF
>TRBJ1-2|TRBD1|once|TRBV7-2
TGTGCCAGCAGCGCAGCCGGGACAGGGCTACTAAACTATGGCTACACCTTC
CASSAAGTGLLNYGYTF
>TRBJ2-7|NA|NA|TRBV6-2/TRBV6-3
TGTGCCAGCACCCTAGGGGCCTCCTGCGAGCAGTACTTC
CASTLGASCEQYF
>TRBJ2-1|TRBD2|NA|TRBV7-9
TGTGCCAGCAGCTTAGAGCCCAAAGCGGGAGGCTCCTACAATGAGCAGTTCTTC
CASSLEPKAGGSYNEQFF
>TRBJ2-6|TRBD2|NA|TRBV7-9
TGTGCCAGCAGCCGGGAGGACGGCGGCTCTGGGGCCAACGTCCTGACTTTC
CASSREDGGSGANVLTF
>TRBJ2-7|TRBD1|NA|TRBV12-3/TRBV12-4
TGTGCCAGCAGAGAACGGGACAGGGGGCTCAGAACCGTTCACTCCTACGAGCAGTACTTC
CASRERDRGLRTVHSYEQYF
>TRBJ1-2|NA|NA|TRBV20-1
TGCAGTGCTAGAGCACGGGACGACTATGGCTACACCTTC
CSARARDDYGYTF
>TRBJ2-5|TRBD2|NA|TRBV9
TGTGCCAGCAGCGCAGCTAGCGGGAGACCCCAAGAGACCCAGTACTTC
CASSAASGRPQETQYF
>TRBJ2-1|NA|NA|TRBV20-1
TGCAGTGCAACCGGGACCGTTGACAATGAGCAGTTCTTC
CSATGTVDNEQFF
>TRBJ2-5|TRBD2|NA|TRBV5-1
TGCGCCAGCAGCCAGTCTAGCGGGAGGGAAGAGACCCAGTACTTC
CASSQSSGREETQYF
>TRBJ2-5|NA|few|TRBV5-1
TGCGCCAGCAGCTTGGCGGGAGCAGTACAAGAGACCCAGTACTTC
CASSLAGAVQETQYF
>TRBJ1-2|NA|few|TRBV14
TGTGCCAGCAGCCAAGGGGGCCCAAACTATGGCTACACCTTC
CASSQGGPNYGYTF
>TRBJ1-2|NA|few|TRBV7-8
TGTGCCAGCAGCTTAGGCCCGTCTACTAACTATGGCTACACCTTC
CASSLGPSTNYGYTF
>TRBJ2-1|NA|NA|TRBV20-1
TGCAGTGCTAGTTCCCCCCGGAGGCCCAATGAGCAGTTCTTC
CSASSPRRPNEQFF
>TRBJ1-2|NA|few|TRBV12-3/TRBV12-4
TGTGCCAGCAGGTCAGGGACGGGAAACTATGGCTACACCTTC
CASRSGTGNYGYTF
>TRBJ2-1|NA|NA|TRBV11-1
TGTGCCAGCAGCTACGGGATCGGACAGATAGTTTCCCTGGAGGGAGACGGGTACAATGAGCAGTTCTTC
CASSYGIGQIVSLEGDGYNEQFF
>TRBJ1-6|NA|NA|TRBV11-2
TGTGCCAGCAGCTTAGCGGCAGGGGTGGTTAATTCACCCCTCCACTTT
CASSLAAGVVNSPLHF
>TRBJ2-1|NA|NA|TRBV3-1
TGTGCCAGCAGCCAAGGTGGAACTAGTGATTCACAAAATGAGCAGTTCTTC
CASSQGGTSDSQNEQFF
>TRBJ2-7|NA|many|TRBV28
TGTGCCAGCAGTCCCTGGACCAGGGAGGCCGAGCAGTACTTC
CASSPWTREAEQYF